This TCR beta chain is from a study of blood T cell repertoires in COVID-19. V gave up 6 bases and J gave up 7 bases; unmatched junction bases: 6. Looked up from germline, CDR1 is SEHNR and CDR2 is FQNEAQ (reference sequence). CDR3 size: 13 residues. Those enrolled, adults aged roughly 18 to 100 years, came from about two dozen US areas. Participant-given clinical history determined each cohort assignment. In the study's own analysis: It was from reference gene primer amplification that nucleated cell counts were estimated. This table comes from immunoSEQ multiplex PCR, and its TCRdb copy is limited to in-frame clones, with some not included. That table is the source of V, J and clone size, and D and trimming were worked out from the DNA. The sample lists about 240,000 clones, around 90% occurring once.

This clonotype originated in a woman aged 30 to 39 with acute COVID-19. The chain links TRBV7-9 to TRBJ1-2; 9 nucleotides match TRBD1. The sequenced sample was PBMCs or T cells enriched from blood (not recorded which). The CDR3 spells CASRDTGGPGYTF. The CDR3 DNA follows: TGTGCCAGCAGGGACACAGGGGGCCCTGGCTACACCTTC. Combining the CDR3 with reference TRBV7-9 and TRBJ1-2 gives the whole variable domain DTGVSQNPRHKITKRGQNVTFRCDPISEHNRLYWYRQTLGQGPEFLTYFQNEAQLEKSRLLSDRFSAERPKGSFSTLEIQRTEQGDSAMYLCASRDTGGPGYTFGSGTRLTVV.